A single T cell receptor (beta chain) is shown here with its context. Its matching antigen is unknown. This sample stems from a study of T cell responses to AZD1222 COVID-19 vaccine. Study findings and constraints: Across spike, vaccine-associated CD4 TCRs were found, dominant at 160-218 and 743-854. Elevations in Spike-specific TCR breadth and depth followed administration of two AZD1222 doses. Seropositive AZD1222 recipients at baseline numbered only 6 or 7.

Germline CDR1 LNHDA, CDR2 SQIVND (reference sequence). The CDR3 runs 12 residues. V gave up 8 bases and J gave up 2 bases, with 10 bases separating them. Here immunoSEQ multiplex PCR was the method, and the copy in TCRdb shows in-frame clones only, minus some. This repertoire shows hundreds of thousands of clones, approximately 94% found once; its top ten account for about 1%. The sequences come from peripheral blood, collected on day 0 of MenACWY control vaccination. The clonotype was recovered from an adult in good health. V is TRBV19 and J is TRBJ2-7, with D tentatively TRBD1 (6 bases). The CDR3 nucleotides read TGTGCCAGTGGGCCAGGGGCCTACGAGCAGTACTTC. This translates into CASGPGAYEQYF.